Below are 27 T cell receptor beta chains sequenced from a single sample in a study of ipilimumab plus nivolumab after autologous stem cell transplantation. Sequenced by immunoSEQ multiplex PCR; TCRdb stores in-frame clones only, minus some. This table has fewer than 25,000 clones, about four fifths appearing once. The source was PBMCs, collected in a trial of ipilimumab plus nivolumab as post-transplant consolidation. These receptors were taken from a male donor with diffuse large B-cell lymphoma.

The chain links TRBV10-3 to TRBJ1-4; TRBD1 agrees at 12 bases. Trimming removed 10 bases from V and 12 bases from J; junction bases left unmatched: 9. The CDR3 spans 13 residues. CDR1 ENHRY and CDR2 SYGVKD come from the germline V gene. CDR3 protein: CATAGTGGSELFF. The CDR3 nucleotides read TGTGCCACGGCTGGGACAGGGGGCTCGGAACTGTTTTTT.

V gene TRBV4-3 combines with J gene TRBJ2-1, with unresolved D. Trimming removed 3 bases at V and 4 bases at J, with 10 bases between. CDR1 and CDR2 from the germline V gene are LGHNA and YSLEER. The CDR3 is 14 residues long. CDR3 DNA: TGCGCCAGCAGCCAGGGAAGTAGGTACAATGAGCAGTTCTTC. As protein: CASSQGSRYNEQFF.

The rearrangement uses TRBV6-6 and TRBJ2-5; TRBD1 aligns across 9 bases. The CDR3 consists of 16 residues. Germline assignment: CDR1 MNHNY and CDR2 SVGAGI (reference sequence). V lost 4 bases, J lost 5 bases, and 11 bases stayed unmatched. The CDR3 nucleotides read TGTGCCAGCAGTTCTTCCTCCACAGGGGGCGGCGAGACCCAGTACTTC. As protein: CASSSSSTGGGETQYF.

The V gene is TRBV18, the J gene TRBJ2-2; D unresolved. V gave up 2 bases and J gave up 4 bases, with 8 bases separating them. The germline V gene has CDR1 KGHSH and CDR2 LQKENI. This CDR3 region has 14 residues. The CDR3 sequence: CASSPLASTGELFF. DNA for the CDR3: TGTGCCAGCTCACCATTAGCTTCCACCGGGGAGCTGTTTTTT.

The chain has TRBV4-3 and TRBJ2-3; 7 positions match TRBD1. The CDR3 loop spans 16 amino acids. J was trimmed by 0 bases and V by 4 bases; bases with no gene match: 7. Germline V lookup: CDR1 LGHNA, CDR2 YSLEER. In DNA form, the CDR3 reads TGCGCCAGCAGCCCCTATTGGACAGGTAGCACAGATACGCAGTATTTT. Encoded protein: CASSPYWTGSTDTQYF.

V gene TRBV6-6 combines with J gene TRBJ1-2; no firm D call. The V and J ends lost 5 bases and 6 bases respectively, with 10 bases between them. The CDR3 extends over 12 amino acids. CDR1 and CDR2 (germline): MNHNY, SVGAGI (reference sequence). The CDR3 DNA sequence: TGTGCCAGCAGTCCCTCGGGGAATGGCTACACCTTC. Protein: CASSPSGNGYTF.

The rearrangement links TRBV6-1 to TRBJ1-2; 10 bases map to TRBD1. With V trimmed by 5 bases and J by 4 bases, 7 bases remained unmatched. Germline values: CDR1 MNHNS, CDR2 SASEGT. This CDR3 is 15 amino acids long. CDR3 sequence: CASSQRGQGSYGYTF. The CDR3 DNA follows: TGTGCCAGCAGTCAGCGGGGACAGGGGAGCTATGGCTACACCTTC.

CDR3 DNA sequence: TGTGCCAGCAGTTTATCGGGTTGGGAGACCCAGTACTTC. This codes for CASSLSGWETQYF. The chain uses TRBV27 and TRBJ2-5; D remains ambiguous. Germline values: CDR1 MNHEY, CDR2 SMNVEV (reference sequence). The CDR3 length is 13 residues. With 0 bases removed from V and 5 bases from J, the gap between germline ends came to 7 bases.

The chain combines TRBV28 with TRBJ2-1, with D uncertain. The CDR3 totals 14 residues. Trimming pared 3 bases from V and 5 bases from J, leaving 11 bases between. Germline V gene data show CDR1 as MDHEN and CDR2 as SYDVKM. As DNA, the CDR3 is TGTGCCAGCAGTTTTGGGCAGTTGAACAATGAGCAGTTCTTC. Its translation: CASSFGQLNNEQFF.

The V call is TRBV15, the J call TRBJ1-2, with 8 bases fitting TRBD1. Germline CDR1 is LNHNV and CDR2 is YYDKDF (reference sequence). The CDR3 spans 15 residues. V lost 0 bases, J lost 4 bases, and 4 bases stayed unmatched. CDR3 region: CATSRDRGLSYGYTF. CDR3 DNA sequence: TGTGCCACCAGCAGAGACAGGGGGCTGAGCTATGGCTACACCTTC.

V and J are TRBV29-1 and TRBJ2-5; D possibly corresponds to TRBD1 (6 bases). The CDR3 is 13 amino acids. Trimming stripped 2 bases from V and 5 bases from J, with 12 bases between. Germline CDR1 SQVTM, CDR2 ANQGSEA. CDR3 residues: CSVENLRGETQYF. As DNA, the CDR3 is TGCAGCGTTGAAAATCTTAGGGGGGAGACCCAGTACTTC.

This clone was counted between two and nine times. The chain uses TRBV2 and TRBJ2-5; either TRBD1 or TRBD2 may fit D (6 bases each). This CDR3 is built from 16 residues. Trimming took 5 bases from V and 4 from J, leaving 20 bases between them. The V gene's germline CDR1 is SNHLY and CDR2 FYNNEI. DNA for the CDR3: TGTGCCAGCAGTCTCCCGGGGGCTAGCGAAGGAGAGACCCAGTACTTC. Protein sequence: CASSLPGASEGETQYF.

The rearrangement links TRBV2 to TRBJ1-2; TRBD1 matches at 7 bases. The CDR3 totals 13 residues. V lost 5 bases, J lost 1 base, and 1 base stayed unmatched. Germline values: CDR1 SNHLY, CDR2 FYNNEI. DNA for the CDR3: TGTGCCAGCAGTCAGGGGGGTAACTATGGCTACACCTTC. Protein: CASSQGGNYGYTF.

The chain carries TRBV23-1 and TRBJ2-4, with 9 bases matching TRBD2. TRBV23-1 is identified as an open reading frame with a role that is uncertain. The CDR3 totals 15 residues. V was clipped by 6 bases and J by 3 bases; unmatched bases: 6. The CDR3 sequence: CASRQRGEVKNIQYF. CDR3 sequence (DNA): TGCGCCAGCAGACAGCGGGGGGAAGTCAAAAACATTCAGTACTTC.

The chain recombines TRBV6-1 with TRBJ2-7; D gene uncertain. The CDR3 extends over 15 amino acids. CDR1 and CDR2 from the germline V gene are MNHNS and SASEGT. Deletions cut 3 bases from V and 0 bases from J, with 12 bases between. CDR3 sequence reads: CASSEGPQSSYEQYF. In nucleotides, the CDR3 is TGTGCCAGCAGTGAGGGCCCCCAGTCCTCCTACGAGCAGTACTTC.

The gene calls are TRBV9 and TRBJ2-2; D may be TRBD1 (5 bases). V was pared by 4 bases and J by 0 bases, with 13 bases between. The CDR3 covers 16 residues. Germline CDR1 and CDR2: SGDLS and YYNGEE. The DNA for the CDR3 is TGTGCCAGCAGCTCTCGACAGCCCACGAACACCGGGGAGCTGTTTTTT. Translation gives CASSSRQPTNTGELFF. The variable domain in full, completed from reference TRBV9 and TRBJ2-2, reads DSGVTQTPKHLITATGQRVTLRCSPRSGDLSVYWYQQSLDQGLQFLIQYYNGEERAKGNILERFSAQQFPDLHSELNLSSLELGDSALYFCASSSRQPTNTGELFFGEGSRLTVL.

This chain uses TRBV7-3 with TRBJ2-3; tentatively, D is TRBD1 or TRBD2 (6 bases each). The CDR3 runs 15 residues. V was clipped by 5 bases and J by 6 bases, with 18 bases between them. Germline assignment: CDR1 SGHTA and CDR2 FQGTGA. The DNA for the CDR3 is TGTGCCAGCAGCCGACAAGGAGGGGGTTTGGATACGCAGTATTTT. Amino acids: CASSRQGGGLDTQYF.

The gene calls are TRBV5-5 and TRBJ1-4; D remains unclear. The CDR3 extends over 17 amino acids. The germline gives CDR1 SGHKS, CDR2 YYEKEE (reference sequence). V was clipped by 0 bases and J by 6 bases, with 18 bases between them. Here the CDR3 DNA reads TGTGCCAGCAGCTTGGTTGGGAGTATCGGGGTGGATGAAAAACTGTTTTTT. Residues: CASSLVGSIGVDEKLFF.

CDR3 DNA sequence: TGTGCCAGCAGCCCGGGACTAGGGAGGTCGGCGTCCTACAATGAGCAGTTCTTC. It yields the protein CASSPGLGRSASYNEQFF. The V gene is TRBV4-2, the J gene TRBJ2-1; 8 bases are shared with TRBD2. CDR1 LGHNA and CDR2 YNFKEQ come from the germline V gene. This CDR3 has 18 amino acids. With 4 bases clipped from V and 1 base from J, the junction kept 12 bases outside the gene matches.

Here the CDR3 reads CASSYSATVSYEQYF. CDR3 nucleotides: TGTGCCAGCAGTTACTCCGCGACAGTAAGCTACGAGCAGTACTTC. The chain couples TRBV6-6 to TRBJ2-7; possibly TRBD1 for D (5 bases). V lost 0 bases and J 3 bases, leaving 12 bases between the germline ends. This CDR3 region has 15 residues. Germline CDR1 reads MNHNY; CDR2 reads SVGAGI (reference sequence).

This clone occurred once. The chain employs TRBV6-9 and TRBJ2-5; 10 bases map to TRBD2. The germline V gene encodes CDR1 MNHGY and CDR2 SVAAGI. This CDR3 is 16 amino acids long. After removal of 2 bases from V and 0 bases from J, the junction contained 3 bases not matched to a gene. This chain's CDR3 is CASSYPTSGDQETQYF. For the CDR3, the DNA is TGTGCCAGCAGTTATCCTACTAGCGGGGACCAAGAGACCCAGTACTTC.

The V and J genes are TRBV27 and TRBJ2-7, with TRBD2 identical over 12 bases. Germline CDR1 MNHEY, CDR2 SMNVEV (reference sequence). The CDR3 runs to 16 residues. Trimming cost V 0 bases and J 5 bases; bases outside gene matches: 5. CDR3 DNA sequence: TGTGCCAGCAGTTTATCGTCCCTAGCGGGGGGGCACGAGCAGTACTTC. This sequence encodes CASSLSSLAGGHEQYF.

This clone came up a few times. This chain uses TRBV7-9 with TRBJ2-5, with 7 bases lining up with TRBD2. Unmatched junction bases numbered 8, after V lost 5 bases and J lost 5 bases. The CDR3 covers 14 residues. Germline CDR1 reads SEHNR; CDR2 reads FQNEAQ (reference sequence). DNA for the CDR3: TGTGCCAGCAGCGCTTCACTAGCGTTTGAGACCCAGTACTTC. Protein sequence: CASSASLAFETQYF.

This chain links TRBV7-9 with TRBJ1-1; no reliable D call. This CDR3 comprises 14 residues. Germline lookup yields CDR1 SEHNR and CDR2 FQNEAQ (reference sequence). V was clipped by 1 base and J by 3 bases, with 9 bases between them. Here the CDR3 DNA reads TGTGCCAGCAGCTTAGAGGTGGGTCACACTGAAGCTTTCTTT. It codes for CASSLEVGHTEAFF.

The V and J genes are TRBV2 and TRBJ1-2; 8 positions agree with TRBD1. The J segment lost 5 bases and the V segment lost 3 bases, leaving 5 bases of the junction unmatched. Germline CDR1 reads SNHLY; CDR2 reads FYNNEI. The CDR3 sequence is 14 residues long. CDR3 loop: CASSEQGARYGYTF. CDR3 coding DNA: TGTGCCAGCAGTGAGCAGGGGGCGCGATATGGCTACACCTTC.

This clone appeared a single time. This sequence joins TRBV7-3 and TRBJ2-3; perhaps TRBD2 as D (6 bases). V was trimmed by 1 base and J by 10 bases, leaving 12 bases between them. CDR3 length equals 13 residues. The V gene's germline CDR1 is SGHTA and CDR2 FQGTGA. CDR3 amino acids: CASSLKTSFPQYF. CDR3 sequence (DNA): TGTGCCAGCAGCTTAAAGACTAGTTTCCCGCAGTATTTT.

This clone rates as medium-sized. The chain is built from TRBV4-3 and TRBJ2-7, with a possible D match to TRBD1 (5 bases). Germline values: CDR1 LGHNA, CDR2 YSLEER. CDR3 length: 17 residues. V dropped 0 bases and J dropped 3 bases, with 18 bases sitting between them. The CDR3 DNA sequence: TGCGCCAGCAGCCAAGATTTGAGTATAGGGGCCATCTACGAGCAGTACTTC. Amino acids: CASSQDLSIGAIYEQYF.